This T cell receptor (beta chain) was captured by sequencing in a study of blood T cell repertoires in COVID-19 (dated by TCRdb to between 2020 and 2021). Context from the whole study: Collaborator samples came from the United States, Italy and Spain and covered acute and convalescent phases of COVID-19. The prospective study material was composed of cDNA or gDNA derived from T cells, B-cell-depleted T cells, or PBMCs. Subjects who had been exposed to COVID-19, were actively infected with it, or had recovered from it provided the deeply sampled blood TCRbeta repertoires that made up the dataset. The repertoires were released in a freely available public database intended as a resource for research on the immune response to SARS-CoV-2. The samples were drawn from two sources: the first 160 participants of the ongoing ImmuneRACE study, and 1,254 subjects contributed by 6 global collaborators. The sample metadata nearly always contained a de-identified subject ID, COVID-19 status, age in years and sex. Where available, HLA class I and class II types were obtained from metadata supplied by the sample provider rather than from assay-based typing.

Of note for this clone: No antigen is known for it. The record has no base qualities; no much larger clone is one base away.

Collaborating institutions collected whole blood in K2EDTA tubes following their own protocols. For TCRbeta analysis, collaborators shipped samples as frozen whole blood, isolated PBMCs, or DNA extracted from either of those sample types. The immunoSEQ Assay, a bias-controlled multiplex PCR, was used to amplify TCRbeta CDR3 regions from genomic DNA. On the study's bioinformatics: The number of nucleated cells in each sample was estimated from the amplification of reference gene primers within the assay. To quantify the absolute abundance of each unique TCRbeta CDR3 rearrangement, sequence reads were collapsed and filtered. For each sample, productive Simpson clonality was calculated by taking the square root of Simpson's diversity index across productive rearrangements. What TCRdb holds here is the immuneACCESS table cut down to in-frame rearrangements. Part of the clones is not present; checked against another copy, under half of the missing clones reflect an unresolved V gene, and the others are unexplained. The V and J calls and the clone size are those of that table, but D and trimming were determined from the DNA. Here the sample has some 150,000 clones; about 88% occur a single time. 8% to 11% of the sample is in the top ten clones.

What the research found in general, with its limitations: Clinical and demographic metadata were provided uncurated, with the amount varying by source and participant.

The CDR3, cysteine through phenylalanine, is 14 amino acids long. Kept here is only the CDR3 DNA, which spans 42 bases and is read in frame from base 1. V is cut by 3 bases and J by 5 bases, and the space between the germline ends is 11 bases. CDR1 MNHEY and CDR2 SMNVEV are derived from the germline V gene (reference sequence). The sample comprised peripheral blood. The sequence joins TRBV27 to TRBJ2-1, with the D gene not confidently named. The sequence derives from a man between 45 and 60 years old with active or convalescent COVID-19. The DNA sequence is TGTGCCAGCAGTTTGGCCCGCCGGGACAATGAGCAGTTCTTC. Its protein product is CASSLARRDNEQFF.